This T cell receptor (beta chain) derives from a study of blood T cell repertoires in COVID-19. Seattle's cohort entered during active infection and was followed longitudinally. TCRdb keeps only in-frame clones here, not all; method: immunoSEQ multiplex PCR. The sample comprises 150,000 or so clones, around 82% of which are singletons, and roughly 0.62% rests with the top ten. Germline V gives CDR1 KGHSH, CDR2 LQKENI. This CDR3 comprises 14 residues. V was trimmed by 2 bases and J by 6 bases, leaving 13 bases between them. Specimen: peripheral blood. The rearrangement uses TRBV18 and TRBJ2-5; a possible D gene is TRBD1 (6 bases). The TCR comes from a man between 60 and 70 years old with COVID-19, enrolled during active disease. The DNA for the CDR3 is TGTGCCAGCTCACCATCCCAGGGGATGAAGACCCAGTACTTC. It specifies CASSPSQGMKTQYF.